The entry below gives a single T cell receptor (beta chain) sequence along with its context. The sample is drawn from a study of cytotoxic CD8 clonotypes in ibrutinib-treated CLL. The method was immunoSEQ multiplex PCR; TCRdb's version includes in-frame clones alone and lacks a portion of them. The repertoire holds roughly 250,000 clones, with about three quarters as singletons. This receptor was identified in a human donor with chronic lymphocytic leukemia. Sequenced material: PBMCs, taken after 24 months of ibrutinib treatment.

The CDR3 loop is CASSLLRGQAGELFF. The CDR3 nucleotides are TGTGCCAGCAGCTTGTTGAGGGGGCAGGCCGGGGAGCTGTTTTTT. This chain connects TRBV7-2 to TRBJ2-2; 7 nucleotides line up with TRBD1. Germline trimming cut 3 bases from V and 6 bases from J; bases unmatched to any gene: 7. In germline, CDR1 is SGHTA, CDR2 FQGNSA. The CDR3 is 15 amino acids.